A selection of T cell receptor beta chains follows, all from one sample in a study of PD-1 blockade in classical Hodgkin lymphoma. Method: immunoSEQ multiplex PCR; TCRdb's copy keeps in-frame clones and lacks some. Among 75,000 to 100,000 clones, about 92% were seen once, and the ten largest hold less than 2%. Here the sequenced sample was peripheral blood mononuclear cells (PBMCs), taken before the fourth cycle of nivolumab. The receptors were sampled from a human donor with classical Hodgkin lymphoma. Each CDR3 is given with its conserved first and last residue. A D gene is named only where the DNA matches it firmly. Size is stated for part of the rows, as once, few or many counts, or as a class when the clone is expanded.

CDR3: CASSSTGTRSYEQYF
DNA: TGTGCCAGCAGTTCGACAGGGACAAGATCCTACGAGCAGTACTTC
D: TRBD1
J: TRBJ2-7
V: TRBV27
size: .

CDR3: CASSPRGGTAINQPQHF
DNA: TGTGCCAGCAGCCCACGGGGGGGGACCGCCATCAATCAGCCCCAGCATTTT
D: .
J: TRBJ1-5
V: TRBV9
size: .

CDR3: CAWSQGVDTQYF
DNA: TGTGCCTGGAGTCAGGGGGTGGATACGCAGTATTTT
D: TRBD1
J: TRBJ2-3
V: TRBV30
size: .

CDR3: CASSLSGTGDYEQYF
DNA: TGCGCCAGCAGCTTGTCCGGGACAGGGGACTACGAGCAGTACTTC
D: TRBD1
J: TRBJ2-7
V: TRBV5-1
size: .

CDR3: CASRRTSRGLGQPQHF
DNA: TGTGCCAGCAGGAGGACAAGCAGGGGGTTAGGTCAGCCCCAGCATTTT
D: TRBD1
J: TRBJ1-5
V: TRBV27
size: .

CDR3: CASSPLTSGTGGKYEQYF
DNA: TGTGCCAGCAGTCCCCTAACGTCCGGGACAGGGGGAAAATACGAGCAGTACTTC
D: TRBD1
J: TRBJ2-7
V: TRBV28
size: once

CDR3: CSFAQSTSGANVLTF
DNA: TGCAGCTTCGCACAGTCTACCTCTGGGGCCAACGTCCTGACTTTC
D: .
J: TRBJ2-6
V: TRBV29-1
size: .

CDR3: CASSLIWSSYEQYF
DNA: TGTGCCAGCAGCTTAATCTGGAGCTCCTACGAGCAGTACTTC
D: .
J: TRBJ2-7
V: TRBV7-2
size: .

CDR3: CASRAMDSMNTEAFF
DNA: TGTGCCAGCAGAGCCATGGACAGCATGAACACTGAAGCTTTCTTT
D: .
J: TRBJ1-1
V: TRBV6-1
size: .

CDR3: CASSLELRGQDFYGYTF
DNA: TGTGCCAGCAGCTTAGAACTCCGGGGACAGGATTTCTATGGCTACACCTTC
D: TRBD1
J: TRBJ1-2
V: TRBV11-2
size: .

CDR3: CASSPDRSFHEQYF
DNA: TGTGCCAGCAGCCCGGACAGGAGTTTCCACGAGCAGTACTTC
D: TRBD1
J: TRBJ2-7
V: TRBV11-2
size: .

CDR3: CASRGPQETQYF
DNA: TGTGCCAGCAGGGGGCCCCAAGAGACCCAGTACTTC
D: .
J: TRBJ2-5
V: TRBV27
size: .

CDR3: CASSVNPWRASSYNEQFF
DNA: TGTGCCAGCAGCGTAAACCCTTGGAGGGCCAGCTCCTACAATGAGCAGTTCTTC
D: .
J: TRBJ2-1
V: TRBV11-2
size: .

CDR3: CASSLERFQETQYF
DNA: TGCGCCAGCAGCTTGGAAAGATTCCAAGAGACCCAGTACTTC
D: .
J: TRBJ2-5
V: TRBV5-1
size: .

CDR3: CASMDRVVYGYTF
DNA: TGTGCCAGTATGGACAGGGTAGTCTATGGCTACACCTTC
D: TRBD1
J: TRBJ1-2
V: TRBV19
size: .

CDR3: CASSSGAGKDFYEQYF
DNA: TGCGCCAGCAGCTCGGGCGCAGGGAAAGACTTTTACGAGCAGTACTTC
D: .
J: TRBJ2-7
V: TRBV5-1
size: .

CDR3: CASSLGTSGRASTGELFF
DNA: TGTGCCAGCAGCTTAGGGACTAGCGGGAGAGCTAGCACCGGGGAGCTGTTTTTT
D: TRBD2
J: TRBJ2-2
V: TRBV7-7
size: .

CDR3: CASSLDGRTLSFYEQYF
DNA: TGTGCCAGCAGCTTAGATGGTCGGACTCTTTCCTTCTACGAGCAGTACTTC
D: .
J: TRBJ2-7
V: TRBV11-3
size: .

CDR3: CASSAVNQETQYF
DNA: TGTGCCAGTAGTGCAGTTAACCAAGAGACCCAGTACTTC
D: .
J: TRBJ2-5
V: TRBV19
size: .

CDR3: CASSSGTGAYEQYF
DNA: TGTGCCAGCAGTTCCGGGACAGGGGCTTACGAGCAGTACTTC
D: TRBD1
J: TRBJ2-7
V: TRBV7-2
size: .

CDR3: CASSLRGAKTSYEQYF
DNA: TGTGCCAGCAGTTTAAGGGGCGCAAAAACCTCCTACGAGCAGTACTTC
D: .
J: TRBJ2-7
V: TRBV28
size: .

CDR3: CASSPAGTPPLEQYF
DNA: TGTGCCAGCAGCCCCGCCGGGACTCCCCCGTTGGAGCAGTACTTC
D: .
J: TRBJ2-7
V: TRBV11-2
size: once

CDR3: CASSPGGTISYGYTF
DNA: TGTGCCAGCAGCCCTGGGGGAACGATATCCTATGGCTACACCTTC
D: .
J: TRBJ1-2
V: TRBV6-1
size: .

CDR3: CASSLVGGSYEQYF
DNA: TGTGCCAGCAGCTTGGTCGGGGGCTCCTACGAGCAGTACTTC
D: .
J: TRBJ2-7
V: TRBV5-4
size: .

CDR3: CAWNRGGNTIYF
DNA: TGTGCCTGGAACAGGGGTGGAAACACCATATATTTT
D: TRBD1
J: TRBJ1-3
V: TRBV30
size: .

CDR3: CAWSRLNTHGGEQYF
DNA: TGTGCCTGGAGCAGACTGAACACCCACGGGGGGGAGCAGTACTTC
D: TRBD2
J: TRBJ2-7
V: TRBV30
size: .

CDR3: CASSLERIRETQYF
DNA: TGTGCCAGCAGCTTAGAACGGATACGGGAGACCCAGTACTTC
D: .
J: TRBJ2-5
V: TRBV7-9
size: .

CDR3: CASSFRDRDEKLFF
DNA: TGTGCCAGCAGCTTCCGGGACAGGGACGAAAAACTGTTTTTT
D: TRBD1
J: TRBJ1-4
V: TRBV7-9
size: .

CDR3: CASSWGGGQGNEQYF
DNA: TGTGCCAGCAGTTGGGGGGGCGGACAGGGAAACGAGCAGTACTTC
D: .
J: TRBJ2-7
V: TRBV27
size: .

CDR3: CASSSGTHGTGELFF
DNA: TGCGCCAGCAGCTCCGGGACCCATGGGACCGGGGAGCTGTTTTTT
D: .
J: TRBJ2-2
V: TRBV5-1
size: .

CDR3: CASSLGGRGRGYTF
DNA: TGTGCCAGCAGTTTAGGGGGTAGGGGTCGTGGCTACACCTTC
D: .
J: TRBJ1-2
V: TRBV27
size: .